Presented here are 3 T cell receptor beta chains from one specimen sequenced in a study of cytomegalovirus exposure and HLA in healthy donors. The PCR made use of 60 Vbeta and 13 Jbeta primers. Data came from immunoSEQ multiplex PCR; TCRdb stores just in-frame clones and leaves some out. The sample includes 120,000 to 150,000 clones, 77% of them seen just once. Material for sequencing was PBMCs. The receptors were sampled from a woman aged 45 to 65 in good health and CMV-seronegative.

This clone has only a few counts. The chain couples TRBV5-8 to TRBJ1-4; D might be TRBD1 (5 bases). The germline V gene encodes CDR1 SGHTS and CDR2 YDEGEE. Trimming took off 3 bases at V and 8 bases at J, with 14 bases between the two ends. The CDR3 has 14 amino acids. CDR3 amino acids: CASSSRTRVEKLFF. The CDR3 region has the DNA TGTGCCAGCAGCTCGAGGACACGGGTAGAAAAACTGTTTTTT. The whole variable domain, remainder taken from reference TRBV5-8 and TRBJ1-4, is EAGVTQSPTHLIKTRGQQATLRCSPISGHTSVYWYQQALGLGLQFLLWYDEGEERNRGNFPPRFSGRQFPNYSSELNVNALELEDSALYLCASSSRTRVEKLFFGSGTQLSVL.

V and J are TRBV28 and TRBJ1-4; maybe TRBD1 (5 bases). V lost 3 bases and J lost 8, with 13 bases in between. The CDR3 runs 14 residues. CDR1 and CDR2 from the germline V gene are MDHEN and SYDVKM. This CDR3 reads CASSFYRSREKLFF. The CDR3 DNA follows: TGTGCCAGCAGTTTTTACAGGTCTAGGGAAAAACTGTTTTTT.

This clone was recorded a few times. The rearrangement joins TRBV4-2 to TRBJ2-7, with D uncertain. This CDR3 is 13 amino acids long. Germline lookup yields CDR1 LGHNA and CDR2 YNFKEQ. V was shortened by 3 bases and J by 0 bases, with 6 bases between the two germline ends. The CDR3 loop reads CASSHPSSYEQYF. The CDR3 DNA reads as TGTGCCAGCAGCCACCCCAGCTCCTACGAGCAGTACTTC.